This T cell receptor (beta chain) was captured by sequencing in a study of cytotoxic CD8 clonotypes in ibrutinib-treated CLL. General study findings and limits: Baseline clonality was higher than in age-matched healthy donors and moved in step with circulating CD8+ T-cell counts.

This clone appeared a few times. Its target is not known. Repertoires were generated with immunoSEQ multiplex PCR, while TCRdb's copy carries only in-frame clones and drops some. The sample holds 200,000 or so clones; about four fifths are singletons and the top ten take roughly an eighth. V lost 4 bases and J lost 5, with 17 bases in between. The CDR3 loop spans 15 amino acids. Germline CDR1 SEHNR, CDR2 FQNEAQ (reference sequence). Source: PBMCs, taken after 12 months of ibrutinib treatment. The V and J genes are TRBV7-9 and TRBJ1-1; D may be TRBD1 (6 bases). The clonotype comes from a human donor with chronic lymphocytic leukemia. Here the CDR3 reads CASSSPQGTGTEAFF. As DNA, the CDR3 is TGTGCCAGCAGCTCCCCACAGGGTACGGGGACTGAAGCTTTCTTT.